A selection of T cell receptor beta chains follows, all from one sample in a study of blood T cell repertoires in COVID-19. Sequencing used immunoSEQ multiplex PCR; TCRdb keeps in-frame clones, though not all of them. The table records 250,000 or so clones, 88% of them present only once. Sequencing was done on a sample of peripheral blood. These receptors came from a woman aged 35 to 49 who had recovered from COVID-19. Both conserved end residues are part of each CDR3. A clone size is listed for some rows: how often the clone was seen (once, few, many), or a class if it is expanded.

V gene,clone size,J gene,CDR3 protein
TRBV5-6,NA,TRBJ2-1,CASSFGTSDEQFF
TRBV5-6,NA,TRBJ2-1,CASRQAGGPYNEQFF
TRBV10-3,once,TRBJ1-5,CAISEKPGVQPQHF
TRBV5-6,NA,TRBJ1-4,CASTRGRGGREKLFF
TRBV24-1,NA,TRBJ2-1,CATLGGGRTYNEQFF
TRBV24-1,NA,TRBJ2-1,CATGTSGSRQFF
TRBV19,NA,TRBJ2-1,CASMRGLASSNEQFF
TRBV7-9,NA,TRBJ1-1,CASSPIPGQGSTEAFF
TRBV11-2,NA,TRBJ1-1,CASSFTGNRGEAFF
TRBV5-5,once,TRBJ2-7,CASSLQGGYEQYF
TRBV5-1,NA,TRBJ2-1,CASRPGTGVGDEQFF
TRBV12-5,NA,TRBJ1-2,CASGLVGGAGLVYGYTF
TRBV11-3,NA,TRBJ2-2,CASSFIATGELFF
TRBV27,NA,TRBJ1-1,CASSAAGGTEAFF
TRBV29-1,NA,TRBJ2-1,CSVEATGVYNEQFF
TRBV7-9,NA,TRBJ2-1,CASSDPLAASYNEQFF
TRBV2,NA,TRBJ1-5,CASSGGAGWNQPQHF
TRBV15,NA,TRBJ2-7,CATSRVDSYEQYF
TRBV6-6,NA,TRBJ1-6,CASSYGSGTPLHF
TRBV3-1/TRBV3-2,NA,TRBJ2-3,CASSQSDTSGSTDTQYF
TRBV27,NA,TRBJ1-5,CASSRTDNQPQHF
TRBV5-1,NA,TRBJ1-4,CASKNTPTNEKLFF
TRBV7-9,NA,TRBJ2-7,CASSWGTGQGEQYF